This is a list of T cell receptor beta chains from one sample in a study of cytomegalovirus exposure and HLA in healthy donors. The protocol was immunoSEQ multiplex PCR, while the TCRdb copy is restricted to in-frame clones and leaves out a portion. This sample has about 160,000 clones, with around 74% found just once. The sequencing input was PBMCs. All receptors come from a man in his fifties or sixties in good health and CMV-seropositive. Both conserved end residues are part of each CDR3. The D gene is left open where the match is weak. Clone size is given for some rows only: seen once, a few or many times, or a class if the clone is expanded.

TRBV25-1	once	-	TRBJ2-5	TGTGCCAGCAGTGATACCGGTAGACACTTCCAAGAGACCCAGTACTTC	CASSDTGRHFQETQYF
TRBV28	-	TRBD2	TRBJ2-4	TGTGCCAGCAGTTTCCCACGGGGGGTCCTAGCCAAAAACATTCAGTACTTC	CASSFPRGVLAKNIQYF
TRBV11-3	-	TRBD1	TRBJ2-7	TGTGCCAGCAGCTCGGGGACAGGGCGCCACGAGCAGTACTTC	CASSSGTGRHEQYF
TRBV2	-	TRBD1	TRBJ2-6	TGTGCCAGCACGCGACAGGGTTTATCGTCTGGGGCCAACGTCCTGACTTTC	CASTRQGLSSGANVLTF
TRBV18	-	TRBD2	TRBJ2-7	TGTGCCAGCTCACCTAGACTAGCGGGAGGAGGCGAGCAGTACTTC	CASSPRLAGGGEQYF
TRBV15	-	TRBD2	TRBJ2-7	TGTGCCACCAGCAGAGAGGCTAGCGGGAGTTACGAGCAGTACTTC	CATSREASGSYEQYF
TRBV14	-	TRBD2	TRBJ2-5	TGTGCCAGCAGCCAAGGTCGGACTAGCGGGAGCCAAGAGACCCAGTACTTC	CASSQGRTSGSQETQYF
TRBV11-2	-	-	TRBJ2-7	TGTGCCAGCAGCTCAAGGTGGGACACCGAGCAGTACTTC	CASSSRWDTEQYF
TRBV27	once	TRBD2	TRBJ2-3	TGTGCCAGCAGTTTCTCACTAGCGGGGACAGATACGCAGTATTTT	CASSFSLAGTDTQYF
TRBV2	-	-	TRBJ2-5	TGTGCCAGCAGTCGAACCCCGGGACTCACGGAGACCCAGTACTTC	CASSRTPGLTETQYF
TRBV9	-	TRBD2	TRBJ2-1	TGTGCCAGCAGCGGACAAGCGGGAGAAGGTTACAATGAGCAGTTCTTC	CASSGQAGEGYNEQFF
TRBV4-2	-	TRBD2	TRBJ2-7	TGTGCCAGCAGCCAAGTGGGACTAGCTCCCGAGCAGTACTTC	CASSQVGLAPEQYF
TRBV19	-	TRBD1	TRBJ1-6	TGTGCCAGTAGAGACGGGACAGCTAATTCACCCCTCCACTTT	CASRDGTANSPLHF
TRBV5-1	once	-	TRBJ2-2	TGCGCCAGCAGCTTGGTAGCGGTCGGCGGGGAGCTGTTTTTT	CASSLVAVGGELFF
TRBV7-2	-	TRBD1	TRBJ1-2	TGTGCCAGCAGCTACACGGGACAGACAGTTTATGGCTACACCTTC	CASSYTGQTVYGYTF
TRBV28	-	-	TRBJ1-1	TGTGCCAGCCTAACACGAGGGAACACTGAAGCTTTCTTT	CASLTRGNTEAFF
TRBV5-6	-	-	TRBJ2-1	TGTGCCAGCAGCCCGGACTCTCCCGTCTACAATGAGCAGTTCTTC	CASSPDSPVYNEQFF
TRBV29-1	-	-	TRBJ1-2	TGCAGCGTTGAACGGGTAACAGGCACCTATGGCTACACCTTC	CSVERVTGTYGYTF
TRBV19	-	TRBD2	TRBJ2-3	TGTGCCAGTAGTATAGGCGGGACTAGCGGGAGGGCCCTCGCGACAGATACGCAGTATTTT	CASSIGGTSGRALATDTQYF
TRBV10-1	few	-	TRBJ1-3	TGCGCCAGCTCCCGGGGCTCTGGAAACACCATATATTTT	CASSRGSGNTIYF